This T cell receptor beta chain was documented in a study of cytomegalovirus exposure and HLA in healthy donors. Between the trimmed V and J ends, which lost 2 bases and 0 bases, there was a span of 15 bases. Germline assignment: CDR1 SGDLS and CDR2 YYNGEE. The CDR3 runs to 17 residues. Study results and limitations: HLA allele associations emerged for 16,951 TCR beta sequences in a later analysis, at 0.05 false discovery rate. V- and J-gene trimming in TCR beta was tied to a missense DCLRE1C variant by an analysis performed later. As a later analysis showed, several of the most significant clusters appeared to be linked to common viral pathogens.

The PCR ran on 60 Vbeta and 13 Jbeta primers. Repertoires were generated with immunoSEQ multiplex PCR, while TCRdb's copy carries only in-frame clones and drops some. The table shows some 150,000 clones, with about 64% occurring only once. Regarding donors, all were healthy bone marrow donors. This clone was seen more than once but under ten times. Antigen specificity is unknown. This chain joins TRBV9 and TRBJ1-3; D is unclear. The sequence was collected from a woman in her twenties or thirties in good health and CMV-seropositive. Sequences were obtained from PBMCs. CDR3 residues: CASSVDLVTASGNTIYF. The CDR3 DNA reads TGTGCCAGCAGCGTTGATTTGGTTACAGCCTCTGGAAACACCATATATTTT. The entire variable domain, with the rest obtained from reference TRBV9 and TRBJ1-3, is as follows: DSGVTQTPKHLITATGQRVTLRCSPRSGDLSVYWYQQSLDQGLQFLIQYYNGEERAKGNILERFSAQQFPDLHSELNLSSLELGDSALYFCASSVDLVTASGNTIYFGEGSWLTVV.